This T cell receptor beta chain is drawn from a study of shared clonotypes between healthy human individuals. The naive CD8 population came from CD45RO-negative cells selected for CCR7, without terminally differentiated effector memory CD45RA+ cells. The data were produced by immunoSEQ multiplex PCR, yet TCRdb's version contains in-frame clones alone and is incomplete. The top ten hold under 1.5% of the sample, which has about 2 million clones, roughly 95% seen once. V was pared by 0 bases and J by 6 bases, with 17 bases between. Germline values: CDR1 MGHRA, CDR2 YSYEKL. CDR3 length: 16 residues. The clonotype comes from a man between 18 and 29 years old in good health. The sequencing input was naive CD8+ T cells sorted from blood. This chain joins TRBV4-1 and TRBJ1-2; D ambiguous. The chain's CDR3 is CASSQDLKGIINGYTF. The CDR3 coding sequence is TGCGCCAGCAGCCAAGATCTGAAGGGCATTATAAATGGCTACACCTTC.